Here is one T cell receptor (beta chain) with its context. TCRdb's table, derived via immunoSEQ multiplex PCR, lists solely in-frame clones and lacks some. The repertoire holds about 34,000 clones, 90% seen once, with approximately 12% in the top ten. The CDR3 covers 12 residues. In germline, CDR1 is MNHEY, CDR2 SMNVEV (reference sequence). Trimming cost V 2 bases and J 4 bases, with 5 bases left between them. The data stem from a study of T cell changes during pregnancy in multiple sclerosis. The clonotype was recovered from a female donor with multiple sclerosis, enrolled in a pregnancy study. The source material was CD8+ T cells from peripheral blood mononuclear cells, sampled in the first trimester of pregnancy. The genes are TRBV27 and TRBJ2-5, with unresolved D. The CDR3 reads CASSLTGETQYF. CDR3 DNA: TGTGCCAGCAGTTTAACTGGAGAGACCCAGTACTTC.